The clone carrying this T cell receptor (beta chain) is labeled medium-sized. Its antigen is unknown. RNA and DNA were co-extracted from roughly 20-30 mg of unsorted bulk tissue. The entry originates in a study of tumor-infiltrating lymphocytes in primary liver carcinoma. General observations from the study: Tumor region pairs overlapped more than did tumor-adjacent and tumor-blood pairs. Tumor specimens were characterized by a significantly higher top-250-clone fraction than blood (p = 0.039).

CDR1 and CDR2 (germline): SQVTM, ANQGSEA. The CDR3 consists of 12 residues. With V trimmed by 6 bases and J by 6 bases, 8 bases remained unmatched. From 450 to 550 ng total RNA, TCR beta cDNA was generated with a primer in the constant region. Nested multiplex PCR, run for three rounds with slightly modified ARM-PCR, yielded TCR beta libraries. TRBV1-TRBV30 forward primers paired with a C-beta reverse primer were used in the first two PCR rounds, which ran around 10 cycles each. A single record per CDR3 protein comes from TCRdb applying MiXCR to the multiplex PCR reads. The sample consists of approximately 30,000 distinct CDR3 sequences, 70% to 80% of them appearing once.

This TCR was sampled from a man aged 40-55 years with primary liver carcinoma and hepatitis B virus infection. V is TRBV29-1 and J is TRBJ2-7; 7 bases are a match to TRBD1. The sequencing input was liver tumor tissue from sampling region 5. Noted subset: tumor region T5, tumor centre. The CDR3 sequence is CSVRIGGSEQYF. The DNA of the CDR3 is TGCAGCGTCAGGATAGGGGGCTCCGAGCAGTACTTC.